This section outlines one T cell receptor (beta chain) sequence together with its context. The target of this receptor is not known. The record has no base qualities; no much larger clone is one base away. This sample stems from a study of beta chain features in type 1 diabetes (dated by TCRdb to about 2018). Regarding the complete study: No differences in mean age, gender distribution, total cell number or subset yield were found between patients and healthy donors. A total of about 100 million sorted cells were examined across all samples, and RNA yield correlated strongly with the number of cells per subset. The study compared the TCRB repertoires of sorted circulating CD4+ T cell subsets in recently diagnosed type 1 diabetes patients with those in matched healthy donors. Whereas all 30 or so donors provided naive and central memory subsets, regulatory and stem cell-like memory subsets were isolated from just 8 patients and roughly eight healthy donors.

All of the isolated RNA was reverse transcribed with the High Capacity cDNA Reverse Transcription Kit, so expressed TCRB transcripts were sequenced. Deep immunoSEQ sequencing was applied to naive, central memory and regulatory T cell samples, giving an average of about 3.6 million total reads per sample. After sorted cells were lysed in RLT buffer, RNA was extracted with DNase-treated RNeasy Micro or Mini kits, with the choice depending on cell number. To prevent cross-contamination, every cell subset was processed on its own, while patient and healthy donor samples were processed together. Using the immunoSEQ multiplex PCR, TCRB sequences were amplified from cDNA into 87-bp fragments spanning the CDR3 region. Sequencing of the amplicons was done on the Illumina HiSeq platform. As for how the authors treated the data: PCR bias was computationally corrected using synthetic template baselines, reads within Hamming distance 2 were collapsed, and singletons that could not be merged were discarded. Reads were aligned against IMGT so that V, D and J genes, CDR3 length and insertions or deletions at six rearrangement sites could be assigned. Within each subset, clonotype counts were normalized to sorted cell number, after which true diversity and Gini coefficients were computed with the tcR R package. The overlap coefficient, calculated on TCRB nucleotide sequences, was used to quantify repertoire sharing. As a proxy for the pre-selection repertoire, out-of-frame TCRB sequences from naive cells were analyzed. TCRdb retrieved this table from immuneACCESS and kept in-frame rearrangements only. Not all clones are present; in checked studies, unresolved V genes account for under half, and no reason is known for the remainder. For V, J and clone size, that table is used; D and trimming come from the DNA. Present in this sample are a few hundred thousand clones, 16% of which were seen just once. Roughly 0.08% of the sample is held by the ten biggest clonotypes.

General study outcomes and caveats: Only small numbers of individuals were included in the HLA sub-analyses, which left unresolved whether HLA type had any influence on TCRB rearrangement. A moderate but significant shortening of TCRB CDR3 length was observed in type 1 diabetes patients in all four CD4+ subsets. Naive, central memory and regulatory TCRB repertoires appeared to be more similar among patients than among healthy donors. Patients with type 1 diabetes made fewer insertions and deleted more nucleotides at VDJ recombination sites, implying thymic rearrangement abnormalities. PCR might favor shorter templates, but patient and control samples were amplified and corrected together, so any skew would affect both groups equally. Sequencing cDNA rather than genomic DNA could over-represent highly expressing activated cells, although activation and CD3 levels did not differ between groups.

Each donor gave one peripheral blood draw, averaging about 120 mL, which was collected into heparinised tubes. A BD FACSAria II and a panel including CD45RO, CCR7, CD25, CD127, CD95 and CD27 were used to sort naive, central memory, regulatory and stem cell-like memory CD4+ T cells. Purity was above 98% for every sorted population. PBMCs were isolated immediately by Lymphoprep density gradient centrifugation and stained directly without culture. So that batch effects would be minimized, each experiment stained and sorted samples in pairs, pairing one healthy donor with one patient. CDR1 is given as KGHSH and CDR2 as LQKENI, both from the germline V gene. CDR3 length: 15 amino acids, cysteine to phenylalanine. Only CDR3 DNA is held: 45 bases, read in frame from base 1. V and J are trimmed by 3 bases and 7 bases, and the gene matches miss 8 bases of the junction.

The TCR was taken from a man aged 30-40 years with type 1 diabetes. Sequencing input: naive CD4+ T cells from blood. Read against the paper, the sample's cell subset or site label means: true naive CD4+ T cells. The chain is assembled from TRBV18 and TRBJ1-4, and 7 junctional nucleotides match TRBD1. The sequence in DNA is TGTGCCAGCTCACCCCCGACAGGGAGGGCTGAAAAACTGTTTTTT. This yields the protein CASSPPTGRAEKLFF. The reference TRBV18 and TRBJ1-4 proteins fill in what lies around the CDR3, so the full variable domain reads NAGVMQNPRHLVRRRGQEARLRCSPMKGHSHVYWYRQLPEEGLKFMVYLQKENIIDESGMPKERFSAEFPKEGPSILRIQQVVRGDSAAYFCASSPPTGRAEKLFFGSGTQLSVL.